This T cell receptor (beta chain) was recorded in a study of response to subunit inactivated influenza vaccine. CDR3 length: 15 amino acids. The ends were cut back, 1 base at V and 0 bases at J, with 10 bases in the middle. CDR1 and CDR2 (germline): SGHAT, FQNNGV. TCRdb redid the calling of the RT-PCR reads with MiXCR, one entry per CDR3 protein. The sample shows roughly 780,000 distinct CDR3 sequences, less than 20% of them seen only once. The sample holds one count of this clonotype. Its antigen remains unknown. Study-level results: Authors suggested each seasonal influenza vaccination recruits few new T cells.

The chain joins TRBV11-2 to TRBJ2-7, with D hard to call. The specimen was PBMCs from blood, collected 4 to 6 days after vaccination. The clonotype was recovered from a man in his forties or fifties who received an inactivated influenza vaccine. The CDR3 nucleotides read TGTGCCAGCAGCTTAGTACCGCAGAGCTCCTACGAGCAGTACTTC. Translating gives CASSLVPQSSYEQYF.